The 29 T cell receptor beta chains presented below share a single source sample, sequenced in a study of memory CD8 T cells in hepatitis C reinfection. Libraries were prepared by immunoSEQ multiplex PCR; TCRdb keeps only in-frame clonotypes and omits some of them. Of fewer than 50,000 clones detected, roughly 90% appear once; the ten largest clones hold 1.2%. Time point described: peak reinfection, 3 to 8 weeks after reinfection detection. No in vitro expansion preceded TCR sequencing of the sorted cells. Material: naive CD8+ T cells sorted from blood. These TCRs come from a man between 18 and 29 years old with hepatitis C virus infection.

CDR3 loop: CASSRRWGGNEQYV. The CDR3 nucleotides read TGTGCCAGCAGTCGCCGGTGGGGGGGCAACGAGCAGTACGTC. The J gene is TRBJ2-7, the V gene TRBV28; D is possibly TRBD2 (7 bases). There are 14 residues in the CDR3. Per germline, CDR1 MDHEN and CDR2 SYDVKM. Trimming pared 5 bases from V and 5 bases from J, leaving 16 bases between.

V gene TRBV13 combines with J gene TRBJ2-3; 8 positions agree with TRBD2. CDR3 length: 18 residues. In germline, CDR1 is PRHDT, CDR2 FYEKMQ (reference sequence). The ends lost 0 bases at V and 0 bases at J; junction bases unmatched: 8. CDR3 amino acids: CASSLGLREGPSTDTQYF. The CDR3 DNA follows: TGTGCCAGCAGCTTAGGCCTTCGGGAGGGCCCTAGCACAGATACGCAGTATTTT.

This sequence joins TRBV5-6 and TRBJ2-2; TRBD1 aligns across 8 bases. CDR1 and CDR2 from the germline V gene are SGHDT and YYEEEE. V shed 4 bases and J 2 bases; nucleotides not matched to a gene: 16. There are 19 residues in the CDR3. CDR3 sequence reads: CASSLGIARTGYNTGELFF. In DNA, the CDR3 is TGTGCCAGCAGCCTCGGAATTGCGAGGACAGGGTATAACACCGGGGAGCTGTTTTTT.

CDR3 residues: CSVAGGEAKNIQYF. CDR3 nucleotides: TGCAGCGTTGCGGGGGGGGAGGCCAAAAACATTCAGTACTTC. The rearrangement joins TRBV29-1 to TRBJ2-4; 8 bases are a match to TRBD2. Trimming cost V 4 bases and J 1 base; bases outside gene matches: 3. This CDR3 region has 14 residues. CDR1 is SQVTM and CDR2 is ANQGSEA in the germline V gene.

This clone has just one count. This chain links TRBV7-9 with TRBJ1-6, with 7 positions matching TRBD1. This CDR3 contains 15 residues. The J segment lost 8 bases and the V segment lost 5 bases, leaving 9 bases of the junction unmatched. Germline loops: CDR1 SEHNR, CDR2 FQNEAQ (reference sequence). The DNA of the CDR3 is TGTGCCAGCAGCCAAACGTTAGACAGGGATTCACCCCTCCACTTT. It yields the protein CASSQTLDRDSPLHF. The full variable domain, in which reference TRBV7-9 and TRBJ1-6 provide the parts outside the CDR3, is DTGVSQNPRHKITKRGQNVTFRCDPISEHNRLYWYRQTLGQGPEFLTYFQNEAQLEKSRLLSDRFSAERPKGSFSTLEIQRTEQGDSAMYLCASSQTLDRDSPLHFGNGTRLTVT.

This chain links TRBV6-4 with TRBJ1-4, with 11 bases lining up with TRBD1. Germline-derived CDR1 and CDR2 are MRHNA and SNTAGT. Unmatched junction bases numbered 4, after V lost 5 bases and J lost 8 bases. This CDR3 contains 14 residues. The DNA of the CDR3 is TGTGCCAGCAGTAGGACAGGGGGCGCAGAAAAACTGTTTTTT. Residues: CASSRTGGAEKLFF.

The chain uses TRBV7-2 and TRBJ2-1; D call uncertain. Germline-derived CDR1 and CDR2 are SGHTA and FQGNSA. The CDR3 length is 14 residues. The V gene lost 6 bases and the J gene lost 0 bases, with 9 bases spanning the gap. DNA of the CDR3: TGTGCCAGCAGACCCACGAGCTCCTACAATGAGCAGTTCTTC. This translates into CASRPTSSYNEQFF.

Concerning this clone itself: One end of the junction varies from germline; a read error may be responsible. Additional DNA sequences in this sample encode the identical CDR3. The gene calls are TRBV27 and TRBJ2-3; 11 bases fit TRBD2. CDR3 length: 18 residues. Germline values: CDR1 MNHEY, CDR2 SMNVEV (reference sequence). The DNA of the CDR3 is TGCGCCAGCAGTTTAGGCGGCCTAGCGGGAGGTTTATCAGATACGCAGTATTTT. Translation: CASSLGGLAGGLSDTQYF.

CDR3 in DNA: TGTGCCAGCAGCTTAGGAAGATCTAGCGGCACTTCTGGGGCCAACGTCCTGACTTTC. This translates into CASSLGRSSGTSGANVLTF. This rearrangement joins TRBV11-2 to TRBJ2-6, with TRBD2 matching over 7 bases. Germline V CDR1 and CDR2: SGHAT, FQNNGV. Trimming cost V 1 base and J 1 base; bases outside gene matches: 10. This CDR3 has 19 amino acids.

The chain carries TRBV5-1 and TRBJ2-3; TRBD2 aligns across 7 bases. In germline, CDR1 is SGHRS, CDR2 YFSETQ. The V segment lost 2 bases and the J segment 2 bases; nucleotides outside the gene matches: 5. There are 15 residues in the CDR3. This CDR3 is CASSFRLAATDTQYF. DNA of the CDR3: TGCGCCAGCAGCTTCCGGCTAGCGGCCACAGATACGCAGTATTTT.

The gene calls are TRBV11-2 and TRBJ2-7; 9 bases are shared with TRBD1. CDR1 SGHAT and CDR2 FQNNGV come from the germline V gene. The CDR3 loop spans 16 amino acids. V trimming: 1 base; J trimming: 5 bases; junction bases outside the gene matches: 9. This CDR3 is CASSLGAGTGFHEQYV. The CDR3 DNA sequence: TGTGCCAGCAGCTTAGGGGCCGGGACAGGGTTCCACGAGCAGTACGTC.

This chain joins TRBV27 and TRBJ2-1; 7 positions match TRBD1. CDR1 MNHEY and CDR2 SMNVEV come from the germline V gene (reference sequence). The ends lost 5 bases at V and 9 bases at J; junction bases unmatched: 7. This CDR3 is 13 amino acids long. The CDR3 DNA reads TGTGCCAGCAGTCAGACAGGGTACGGTGAGCAGTTCTTC. Its protein product is CASSQTGYGEQFF.

This clone was seen a few times. The chain links TRBV4-1 to TRBJ2-7, with TRBD2 identical over 9 bases. V trimming: 0 bases; J trimming: 2 bases; junction bases outside the gene matches: 2. The CDR3 extends over 15 amino acids. Germline CDR1 is MGHRA and CDR2 is YSYEKL. CDR3: CASSQEGGRAYEQYF. The CDR3 nucleotides read TGCGCCAGCAGCCAAGAGGGCGGGAGGGCCTACGAGCAGTACTTC.

The J gene is TRBJ2-7, the V gene TRBV7-9; 7 bases match TRBD1. CDR1 is SEHNR, CDR2 FQNEAQ, per germline (reference sequence). The CDR3 extends over 12 amino acids. The junction had 1 base not matched to a gene; V was cut back by 3 bases and J by 5 bases. The CDR3 nucleotides are TGTGCCAGCAGCTTGACAGGGAACGAGCAGTACGTC. Encoded protein: CASSLTGNEQYV.

The genes are TRBV27 and TRBJ2-3, with TRBD2 matching over 7 bases. Germline V gene sequence: CDR1 MNHEY, CDR2 SMNVEV (reference sequence). The CDR3 runs 16 residues. Trimming removed 2 bases from V and 3 bases from J; junction bases left unmatched: 8. The CDR3 is CASSLGWEGKTDTQYF. The CDR3 DNA reads TGTGCCAGCAGTTTAGGGTGGGAGGGCAAGACAGATACGCAGTATTTT.

This chain joins TRBV27 and TRBJ1-2; 9 bases are shared with TRBD1. The germline gives CDR1 MNHEY, CDR2 SMNVEV (reference sequence). V lost 6 bases and J lost 7; bases outside the gene matches: 0. This CDR3 is built from 11 residues. As DNA, the CDR3 is TGTGCCAGCAGGACAGGGGGTGGCTACACCTTC. This sequence encodes CASRTGGGYTF.

The rearrangement uses TRBV6-1 and TRBJ1-2; D gene ambiguous. The CDR3 sequence is 16 residues long. The germline CDR1 and CDR2 sequences are MNHNS and SASEGT. V lost 2 bases to trimming and J lost 4 bases, with 17 bases between them. For the CDR3, the DNA is TGTGCCAGCAGTGAAAGCTTAGGCAGGTCTTCCTATGGCTACACCTTC. Its translation is CASSESLGRSSYGYTF.

The genes are TRBV2 and TRBJ2-5; TRBD2 is a possible D gene (5 bases). Trimming took off 0 bases at V and 5 bases at J, with 13 bases between the two ends. Germline loops: CDR1 SNHLY, CDR2 FYNNEI. This CDR3 is 15 amino acids long. For the CDR3, the DNA is TGTGCCAGCAGTGAAGCGCGTCTAGCTTGGGAGACCCAGTACTTC. Its translation: CASSEARLAWETQYF.

The chain is built from TRBV6-5 and TRBJ2-1, with TRBD1 matching 7 bases. The trim removed 6 bases at V and 8 bases at J, leaving 7 bases unmatched. Germline CDR1 is MNHEY and CDR2 is SVGAGI. The CDR3 length is 13 residues. The CDR3 nucleotides are TGTGCCAGCAGCCCCTGGACAGGAGATGAGCAGTTCTTC. Translating it yields CASSPWTGDEQFF.

The chain is built from TRBV27 and TRBJ1-1; 9 nucleotides align to TRBD1. Germline values: CDR1 MNHEY, CDR2 SMNVEV (reference sequence). With 5 bases clipped from V and 0 bases from J, the junction kept 7 bases outside the gene matches. This CDR3 is built from 16 residues. CDR3 sequence reads: CASSRRQGDLNTEAFF. CDR3 DNA sequence: TGTGCCAGCAGTCGCCGACAGGGGGACTTGAACACTGAAGCTTTCTTT.

The V and J genes are TRBV19 and TRBJ2-1; D might be TRBD2 (7 bases). V lost 0 bases to trimming and J lost 3 bases, with 18 bases between them. Germline loops: CDR1 LNHDA, CDR2 SQIVND (reference sequence). The CDR3 contains 18 residues. CDR3: CASSIEPLGGAGYNEQFF. CDR3 in DNA: TGTGCCAGTAGTATAGAACCCCTTGGGGGGGCGGGCTACAATGAGCAGTTCTTC.

The rearrangement joins TRBV6-1 to TRBJ2-7; D is ambiguous. The ends were cut back, 4 bases at V and 2 bases at J, with 9 bases in the middle. CDR1 is MNHNS, CDR2 SASEGT, per germline. The CDR3 length is 13 residues. The CDR3: CASSARTTYEQYV. For the CDR3, the DNA is TGTGCCAGCAGTGCTCGAACTACCTACGAGCAGTACGTC.

The V call is TRBV27, the J call TRBJ2-1, with D possibly matching TRBD1 (5 bases). CDR3 size: 15 residues. V lost 0 bases, J lost 7 bases, and 13 bases lay in between. Germline CDR1 reads MNHEY; CDR2 reads SMNVEV (reference sequence). CDR3 region: CASSLSGAMGNEQFF. The CDR3 DNA reads as TGTGCCAGCAGTTTATCAGGGGCGATGGGGAATGAGCAGTTCTTC.

The chain is built from TRBV7-9 and TRBJ2-2; TRBD2 might be the D (6 bases). Trimming removed 5 bases from V and 4 bases from J, with 17 bases in between. The CDR3 consists of 16 residues. The germline gives CDR1 SEHNR, CDR2 FQNEAQ (reference sequence). The CDR3 region has the DNA TGTGCCAGCAGCCCAACTAGCAGTCGGGGCACCGGGGAGCTGTTTTTT. Its translation is CASSPTSSRGTGELFF.

The rearrangement joins TRBV6-1 to TRBJ2-2, with 10 bases that match TRBD1. V dropped 8 bases and J dropped 5; count of bases not matched to a gene: 5. This CDR3 region has 14 residues. Germline assignment: CDR1 MNHNS and CDR2 SASEGT. The CDR3 spells CASDRGLGTGELFF. In nucleotides, the CDR3 is TGTGCCAGCGACAGGGGGCTCGGGACCGGGGAGCTGTTTTTT.

This clone was found a few times. This chain uses TRBV4-3 with TRBJ1-5; TRBD1 aligns across 9 bases. The CDR3 has 17 amino acids. Germline assignment: CDR1 LGHNA and CDR2 YSLEER. Germline trimming cut 3 bases from V and 4 bases from J; bases unmatched to any gene: 10. CDR3 in amino acids: CASSQHPGQGLNQPQHF. CDR3 DNA sequence: TGCGCCAGCAGCCAGCATCCGGGACAGGGACTAAATCAGCCCCAGCATTTT.

The chain is built from TRBV7-9 and TRBJ2-3; 7 nucleotides agree with TRBD2. With V trimmed by 1 base and J by 2 bases, 6 bases remained unmatched. CDR1 is SEHNR and CDR2 is FQNEAQ in the germline V gene (reference sequence). CDR3 length equals 16 residues. This chain's CDR3 is CASSLGASGDTDTQYF. In DNA, the CDR3 is TGTGCCAGCAGCTTAGGGGCCAGCGGGGACACAGATACGCAGTATTTT.

The rearrangement joins TRBV6-4 to TRBJ2-7, with D possibly being TRBD1 (6 bases). Per germline, CDR1 MRHNA and CDR2 SNTAGT. V was pared by 2 bases and J by 5 bases, with 19 bases between. CDR3 length: 16 amino acids. Here the CDR3 DNA reads TGTGCCAGCAGTGACACCTACACAGGGTGGTGGGACGAGCAGTACGTC. This encodes CASSDTYTGWWDEQYV.

The genes are TRBV6-5 and TRBJ2-1; 8 nucleotides agree with TRBD2. V shed 10 bases, J shed 2 bases, and the junction held 7 bases outside the gene matches. CDR1 and CDR2 from the germline V gene are MNHEY and SVGAGI. This CDR3 spans 14 amino acids. CDR3 residues: CATCGGPAYNEQFF. The CDR3 DNA is TGTGCCACTTGCGGGGGGCCAGCCTACAATGAGCAGTTCTTC.